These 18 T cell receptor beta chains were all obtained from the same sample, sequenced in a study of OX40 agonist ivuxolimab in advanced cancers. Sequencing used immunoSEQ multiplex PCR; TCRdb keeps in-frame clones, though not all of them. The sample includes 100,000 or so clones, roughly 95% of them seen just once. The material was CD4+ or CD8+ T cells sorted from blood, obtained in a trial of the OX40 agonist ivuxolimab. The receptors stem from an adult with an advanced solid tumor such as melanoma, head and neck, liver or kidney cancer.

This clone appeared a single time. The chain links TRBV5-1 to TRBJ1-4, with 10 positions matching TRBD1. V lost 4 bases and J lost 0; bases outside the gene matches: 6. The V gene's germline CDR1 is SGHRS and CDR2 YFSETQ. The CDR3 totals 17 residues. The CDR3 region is CASSEGTGESTNEKLFF. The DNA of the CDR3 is TGCGCCAGCAGCGAGGGGACAGGGGAATCAACTAATGAAAAACTGTTTTTT. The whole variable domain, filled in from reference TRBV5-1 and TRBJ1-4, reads KAGVTQTPRYLIKTRGQQVTLSCSPISGHRSVSWYQQTPGQGLQFLFEYFSETQRNKGNFPGRFSGRQFSNSRSEMNVSTLELGDSALYLCASSEGTGESTNEKLFFGSGTQLSVL.

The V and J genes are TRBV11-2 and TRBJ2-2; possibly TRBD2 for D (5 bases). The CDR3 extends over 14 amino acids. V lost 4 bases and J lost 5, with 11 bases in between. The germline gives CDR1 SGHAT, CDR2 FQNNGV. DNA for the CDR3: TGTGCCAGCAGCTCCCTCCCGGGGACCGGGGAGCTGTTTTTT. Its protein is CASSSLPGTGELFF.

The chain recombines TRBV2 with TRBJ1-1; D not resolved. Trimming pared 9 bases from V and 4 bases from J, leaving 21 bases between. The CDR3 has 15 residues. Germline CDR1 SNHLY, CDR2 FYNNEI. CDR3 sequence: CARGAGVPGGTEAFF. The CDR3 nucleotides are TGTGCCAGGGGAGCAGGAGTGCCGGGTGGCACTGAAGCTTTCTTT. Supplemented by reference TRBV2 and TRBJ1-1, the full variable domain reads EPEVTQTPSHQVTQMGQEVILRCVPISNHLYFYWYRQILGQKVEFLVSFYNNEISEKSEIFDDQFSVERPDGSNFTLKIRSTKLEDSAMYFCARGAGVPGGTEAFFGQGTRLTVV.

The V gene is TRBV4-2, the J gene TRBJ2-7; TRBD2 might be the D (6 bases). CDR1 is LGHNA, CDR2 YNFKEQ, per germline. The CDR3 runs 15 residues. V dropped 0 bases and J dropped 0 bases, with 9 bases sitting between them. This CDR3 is CASSQDAGSSYEQYF. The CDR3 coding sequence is TGTGCCAGCAGCCAAGATGCGGGGAGCTCCTACGAGCAGTACTTC.

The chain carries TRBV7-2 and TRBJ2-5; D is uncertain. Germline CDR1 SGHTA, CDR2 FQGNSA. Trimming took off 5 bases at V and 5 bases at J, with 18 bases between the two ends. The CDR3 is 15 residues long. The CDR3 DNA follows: TGTGCCAGCAGCCCCATACGGTCTTCGAGGGAGACCCAGTACTTC. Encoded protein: CASSPIRSSRETQYF.

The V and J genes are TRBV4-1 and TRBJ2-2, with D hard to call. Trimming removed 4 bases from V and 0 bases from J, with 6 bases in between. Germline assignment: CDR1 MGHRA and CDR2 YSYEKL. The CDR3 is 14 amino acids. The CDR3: CASSRGANTGELFF. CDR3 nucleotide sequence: TGCGCCAGCAGCCGTGGGGCGAACACCGGGGAGCTGTTTTTT.

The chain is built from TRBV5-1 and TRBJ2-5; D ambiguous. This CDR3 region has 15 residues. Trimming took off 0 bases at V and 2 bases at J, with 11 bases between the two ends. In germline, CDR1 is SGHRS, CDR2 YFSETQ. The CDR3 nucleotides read TGCGCCAGCAGCTTGGATGAACCCCTACAAGAGACCCAGTACTTC. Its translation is CASSLDEPLQETQYF.

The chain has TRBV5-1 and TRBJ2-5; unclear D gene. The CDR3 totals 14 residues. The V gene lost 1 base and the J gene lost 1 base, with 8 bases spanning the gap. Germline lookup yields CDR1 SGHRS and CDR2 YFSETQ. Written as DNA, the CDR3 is TGCGCCAGCAGCTTGAACCGACTCCAAGAGACCCAGTACTTC. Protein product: CASSLNRLQETQYF.

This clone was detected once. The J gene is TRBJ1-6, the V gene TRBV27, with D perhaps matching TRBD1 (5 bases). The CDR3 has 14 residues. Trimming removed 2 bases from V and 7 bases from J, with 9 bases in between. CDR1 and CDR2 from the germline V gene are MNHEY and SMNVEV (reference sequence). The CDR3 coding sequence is TGTGCCAGCAGTTTAAGGGGTGAGAATTCACCCCTCCACTTT. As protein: CASSLRGENSPLHF.

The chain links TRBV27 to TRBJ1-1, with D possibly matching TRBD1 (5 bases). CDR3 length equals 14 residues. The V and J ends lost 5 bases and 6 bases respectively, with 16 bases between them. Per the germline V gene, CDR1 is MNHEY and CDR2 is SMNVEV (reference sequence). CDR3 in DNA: TGTGCCAGCAGTCCCCCCGGGGACGGTGCTGAAGCTTTCTTT. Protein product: CASSPPGDGAEAFF.

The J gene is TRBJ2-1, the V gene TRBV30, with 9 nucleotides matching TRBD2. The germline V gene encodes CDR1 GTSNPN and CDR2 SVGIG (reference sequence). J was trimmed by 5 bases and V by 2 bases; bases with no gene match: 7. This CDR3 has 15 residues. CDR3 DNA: TGTGCCTGGAGTCTCGCGGGGGGGCCGCACAATGAGCAGTTCTTC. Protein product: CAWSLAGGPHNEQFF.

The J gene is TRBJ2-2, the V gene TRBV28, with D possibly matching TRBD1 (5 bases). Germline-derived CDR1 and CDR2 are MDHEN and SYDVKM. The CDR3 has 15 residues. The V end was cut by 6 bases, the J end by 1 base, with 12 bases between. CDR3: CASREQGWNTGELFF. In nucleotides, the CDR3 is TGTGCCAGCAGAGAGCAGGGTTGGAACACCGGGGAGCTGTTTTTT.

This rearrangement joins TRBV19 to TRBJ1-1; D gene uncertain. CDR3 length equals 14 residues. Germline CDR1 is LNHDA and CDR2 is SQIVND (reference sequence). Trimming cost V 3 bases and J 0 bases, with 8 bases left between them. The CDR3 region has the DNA TGTGCCAGTAGTATGGGTTCACTGAACACTGAAGCTTTCTTT. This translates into CASSMGSLNTEAFF.

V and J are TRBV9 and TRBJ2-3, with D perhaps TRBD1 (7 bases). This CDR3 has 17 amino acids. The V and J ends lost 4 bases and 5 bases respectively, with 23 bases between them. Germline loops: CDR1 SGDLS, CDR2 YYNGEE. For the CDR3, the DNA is TGTGCCAGCAGCACCCCCAGGGGGGCGGGAATGGGAGATACGCAGTATTTT. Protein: CASSTPRGAGMGDTQYF.

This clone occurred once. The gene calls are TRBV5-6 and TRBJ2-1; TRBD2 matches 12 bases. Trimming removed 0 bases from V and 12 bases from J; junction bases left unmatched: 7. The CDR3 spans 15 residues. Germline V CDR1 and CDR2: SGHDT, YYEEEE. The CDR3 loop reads CASSLGTSGNFAQFF. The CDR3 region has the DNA TGTGCCAGCAGCTTGGGGACTAGCGGGAATTTTGCGCAGTTCTTC.

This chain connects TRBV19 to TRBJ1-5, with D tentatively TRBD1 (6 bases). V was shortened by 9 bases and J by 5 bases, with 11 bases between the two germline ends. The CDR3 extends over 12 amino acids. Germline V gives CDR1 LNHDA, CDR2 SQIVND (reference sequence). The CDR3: CASSQGYQPQHF. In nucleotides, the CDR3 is TGTGCCAGCTCACAGGGATATCAGCCCCAGCATTTT.

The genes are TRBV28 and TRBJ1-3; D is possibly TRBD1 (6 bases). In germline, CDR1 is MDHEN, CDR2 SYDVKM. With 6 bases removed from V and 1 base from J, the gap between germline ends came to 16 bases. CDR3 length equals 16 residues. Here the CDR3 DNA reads TGTGCCAGCAGCCCGGGTTCCACAGGGTCTGGAAACACCATATATTTT. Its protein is CASSPGSTGSGNTIYF.

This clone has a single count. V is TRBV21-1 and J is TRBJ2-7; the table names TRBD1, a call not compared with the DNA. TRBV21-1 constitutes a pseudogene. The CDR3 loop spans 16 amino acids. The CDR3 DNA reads TGTGCCAGCAGCAACCCTCAGACAGGGAGCTCCTACGAGCAGTACTTC. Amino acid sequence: CASSNPQTGSSYEQYF.